The 4 T cell receptor beta chains given below trace back to one sample, sequenced in a study of human T cells and chemical hapten exposure. TCRdb re-derived calls from the RACE reads in MiXCR, one entry per CDR3 protein. Of under 100,000 distinct CDR3 sequences detected, more than 9% appear once; the ten largest clones hold 5%. Sample time point: patch test 2, 6 weeks after DPC sensitization. Regarding treatment: therapeutic diphenylcyclopropenone sensitization with weekly scalp DPC. Source: whole blood, taken in connection with sensitization to the hapten diphenylcyclopropenone (DPC). The receptors derive from a woman aged 50 to 65 with alopecia areata. Some clones in this sample may be carry-over from other donors' samples.

The rearrangement joins TRBV16 to TRBJ1-5; D call uncertain. Trimming shortened V by 6 bases and J by 0 bases, and 6 bases separated the two germline ends. The V gene's germline CDR1 is KGHSY and CDR2 FQNENV. The CDR3 sequence is 13 residues long. The CDR3 region is CASSRNSNQPQHF. The CDR3 DNA is TGTGCCAGCAGTAGGAATAGCAATCAGCCCCAGCATTTT.

This clonotype was recorded many times. In nucleotides, the CDR3 is TGTGCCAGCAGGGCCTCTCTGGAGCAGTACTTC. This codes for CASRASLEQYF. The chain couples TRBV28 to TRBJ2-7; D uncertain. In germline, CDR1 is MDHEN, CDR2 SYDVKM. V lost 6 bases, J lost 7 bases, and 10 bases lay in between. The CDR3 extends over 11 amino acids.

The chain uses TRBV28 and TRBJ2-3; 7 bases agree with TRBD2. The CDR3 is 15 amino acids. Unmatched junction bases numbered 4, after V lost 2 bases and J lost 2 bases. Germline V CDR1 and CDR2: MDHEN, SYDVKM. CDR3 region: CASSLGEGVTDTQYF. As DNA, the CDR3 is TGTGCCAGCAGTTTAGGGGAGGGTGTCACAGATACGCAGTATTTT. Together with reference TRBV28 and TRBJ2-3, the CDR3 gives the full variable domain: DVKVTQSSRYLVKRTGEKVFLECVQDMDHENMFWYRQDPGLGLRLIYFSYDVKMKEKGDIPEGYSVSREKKERFSLILESASTNQTSMYLCASSLGEGVTDTQYFGPGTRLTVL.

This clonotype was seen only a few times. The chain couples TRBV20-1 to TRBJ2-5; D possibly corresponds to TRBD2 (6 bases). Trimming stripped 1 base from V and 3 bases from J, with 18 bases between. This CDR3 is 16 amino acids long. Per the germline V gene, CDR1 is DFQATT and CDR2 is SNEGSKA (reference sequence). CDR3 sequence (DNA): TGCAGTGCTAGAGTAATGGACGAGGGACTCAAAGAGACCCAGTACTTC. Protein: CSARVMDEGLKETQYF.